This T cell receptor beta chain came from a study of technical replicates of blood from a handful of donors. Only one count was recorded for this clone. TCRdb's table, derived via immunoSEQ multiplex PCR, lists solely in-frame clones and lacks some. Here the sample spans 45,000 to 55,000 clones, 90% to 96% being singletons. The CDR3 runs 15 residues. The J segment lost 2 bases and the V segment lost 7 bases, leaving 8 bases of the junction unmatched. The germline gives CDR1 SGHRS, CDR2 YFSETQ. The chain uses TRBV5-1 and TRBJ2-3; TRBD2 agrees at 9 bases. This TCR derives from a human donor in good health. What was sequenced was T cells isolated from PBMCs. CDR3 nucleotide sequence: TGCGCCAGCTGCCCTAGCGGGATCTTCACAGATACGCAGTATTTT. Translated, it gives CASCPSGIFTDTQYF.